This T cell receptor (beta chain) was identified in a study of PD-L1 blockade in urothelial cancer. This CDR3 spans 16 amino acids. V dropped 4 bases and J dropped 4; count of bases not matched to a gene: 12. Germline-derived CDR1 and CDR2 are SGHDT and YYEEEE. Only in-frame clones appear in the TCRdb table, and some are missing; sequencing was by immunoSEQ multiplex PCR. This sample carries about 82,000 clones, approximately 86% of them seen once, and the ten largest clones take 5% to 7%. The specimen was PBMCs, collected around atezolizumab (anti-PD-L1) treatment. The clonotype originates from a woman in her seventies with urothelial cancer. The chain has TRBV5-6 and TRBJ1-2, with 8 bases fitting TRBD1. The CDR3 sequence is CASSRDWGQASYGYTF. The CDR3 coding sequence is TGTGCCAGCAGCCGCGACTGGGGACAGGCATCCTATGGCTACACCTTC.